The clone carrying this T cell receptor (beta chain) was detected a few times. Trimming left V 8 bases short and J 3 bases short, with 14 bases between. The CDR3 covers 14 residues. Germline V gene data show CDR1 as LNHDA and CDR2 as SQIVND (reference sequence). This entry is derived from a study of T cell responses to AZD1222 COVID-19 vaccine. Here immunoSEQ multiplex PCR was the method, and the copy in TCRdb shows in-frame clones only, minus some. The data contain more than 110,000 clones, 88% of them seen just once; the ten biggest clones take up 3% to 4%. This sequence originates from an adult who received the AZD1222 COVID-19 vaccine. This specimen consisted of peripheral blood, obtained 28 days after the second AZD1222 dose. The chain couples TRBV19 to TRBJ1-5, with D unresolved. CDR3 region: CASLGGRYNQPQHF. CDR3 bases: TGTGCCAGTCTTGGAGGGAGATACAATCAGCCCCAGCATTTT.